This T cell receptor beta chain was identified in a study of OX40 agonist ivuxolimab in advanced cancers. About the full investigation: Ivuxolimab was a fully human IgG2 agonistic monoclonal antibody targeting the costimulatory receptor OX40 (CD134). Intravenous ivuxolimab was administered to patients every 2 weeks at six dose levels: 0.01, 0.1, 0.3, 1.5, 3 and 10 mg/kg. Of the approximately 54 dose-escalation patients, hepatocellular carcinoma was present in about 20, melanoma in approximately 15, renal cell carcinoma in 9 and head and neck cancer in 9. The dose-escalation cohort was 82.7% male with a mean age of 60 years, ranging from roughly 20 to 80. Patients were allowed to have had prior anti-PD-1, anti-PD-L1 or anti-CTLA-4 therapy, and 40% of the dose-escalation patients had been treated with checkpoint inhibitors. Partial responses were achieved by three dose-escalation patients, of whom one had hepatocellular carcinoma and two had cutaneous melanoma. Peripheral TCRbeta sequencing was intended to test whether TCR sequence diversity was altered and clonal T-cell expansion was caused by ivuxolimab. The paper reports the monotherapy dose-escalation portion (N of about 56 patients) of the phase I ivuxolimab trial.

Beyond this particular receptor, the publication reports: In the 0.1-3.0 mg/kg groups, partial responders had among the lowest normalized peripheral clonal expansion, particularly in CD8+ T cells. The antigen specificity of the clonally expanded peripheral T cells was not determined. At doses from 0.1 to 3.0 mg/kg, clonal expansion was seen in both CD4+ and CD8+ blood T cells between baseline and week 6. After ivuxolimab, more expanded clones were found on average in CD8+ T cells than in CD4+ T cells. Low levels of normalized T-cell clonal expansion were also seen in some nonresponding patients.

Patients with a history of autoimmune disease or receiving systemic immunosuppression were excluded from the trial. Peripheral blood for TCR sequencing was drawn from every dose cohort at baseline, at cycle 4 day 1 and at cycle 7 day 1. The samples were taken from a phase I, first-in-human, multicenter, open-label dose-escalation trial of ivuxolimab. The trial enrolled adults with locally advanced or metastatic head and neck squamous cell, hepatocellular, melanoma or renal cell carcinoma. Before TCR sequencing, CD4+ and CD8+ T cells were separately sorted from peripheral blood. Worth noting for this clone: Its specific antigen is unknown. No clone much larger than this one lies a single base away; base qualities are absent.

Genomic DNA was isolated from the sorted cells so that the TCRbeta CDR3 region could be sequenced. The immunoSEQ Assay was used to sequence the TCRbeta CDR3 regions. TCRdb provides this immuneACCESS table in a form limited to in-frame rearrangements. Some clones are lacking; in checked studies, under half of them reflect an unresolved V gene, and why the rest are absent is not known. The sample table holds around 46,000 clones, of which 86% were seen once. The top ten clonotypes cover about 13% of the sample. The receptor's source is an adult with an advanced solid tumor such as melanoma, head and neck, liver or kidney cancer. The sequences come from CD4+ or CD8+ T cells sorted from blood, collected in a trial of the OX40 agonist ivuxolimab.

The CDR3 protein: CASEGMGNTEAFF. The nucleotide sequence reads TGTGCCAGCGAGGGAATGGGGAACACTGAAGCTTTCTTT. Recombination connected TRBV6-6 to TRBJ1-1, with no confidently assigned D gene. The CDR3 goes from the cysteine to the phenylalanine over 13 residues. Just the 39-base CDR3 DNA is kept, in frame starting at base 1. Trimming costs V 8 bases and J 1 base, and their ends lie 11 bases apart. The CDR1 and CDR2 encoded by the germline V gene (reference sequence) are MNHNY and SVGAGI.